This T cell receptor beta chain was sequenced for a study of blood T cells in healthy people across ages. Samples had at least 6 million PBMCs isolated from them. Findings and caveats of the study: TCR beta diversity was tightly associated with the proportion of naive T cells. Unknown donor CMV status possibly confounded expanded clonotype changes. Both higher diversity and more naive CD4+ cells marked long-lived donors when set against aged donors.

The use of a sample-barcoded 5' primer and a J-beta primer mix characterized a second PCR of roughly 7 to 11 cycles. TCRdb redid the calling of the 5' RACE reads with MiXCR, one entry per CDR3 protein. This table holds hundreds of thousands of distinct CDR3 sequences, under 55% found once. The germline V gene encodes CDR1 MNHEY and CDR2 SVGEGT. Trimming removed 6 bases from V and 2 bases from J; junction bases left unmatched: 3. CDR3 size: 14 residues. Concerning this clonotype itself: Antigen unknown.

The clonotype comes from a man between 60 and 70 years old in good health. The chain couples TRBV6-2 or TRBV6-3 to TRBJ2-2; 7 bases are a match to TRBD1. The sequenced material came from blood. The DNA for the CDR3 is TGTGCCAGCAGGGGACAGAGTAACACCGGGGAGCTGTTTTTT. Amino acid sequence: CASRGQSNTGELFF.